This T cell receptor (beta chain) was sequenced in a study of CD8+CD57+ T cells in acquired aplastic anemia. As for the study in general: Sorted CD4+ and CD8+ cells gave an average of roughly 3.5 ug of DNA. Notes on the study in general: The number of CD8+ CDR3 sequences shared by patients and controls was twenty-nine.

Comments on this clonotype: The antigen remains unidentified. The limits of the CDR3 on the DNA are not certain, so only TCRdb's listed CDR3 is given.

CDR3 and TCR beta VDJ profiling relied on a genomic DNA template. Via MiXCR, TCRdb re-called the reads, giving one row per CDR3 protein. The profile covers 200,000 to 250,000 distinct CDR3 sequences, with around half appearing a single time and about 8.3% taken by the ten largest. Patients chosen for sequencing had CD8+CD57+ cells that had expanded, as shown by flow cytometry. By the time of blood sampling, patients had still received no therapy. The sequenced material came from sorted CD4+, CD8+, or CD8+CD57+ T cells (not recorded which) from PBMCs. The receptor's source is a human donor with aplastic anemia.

CDR3 sequence: CSVGLTGANYGCTF. The genes are TRBV29-1 and TRBJ1-2; the D call of TRBD1 is as the table states it, not checked on the DNA. The length of the CDR3 is 14 amino acids, counting both ends. Germline V gene data show CDR1 as SQVTM and CDR2 as ANQGSEA.